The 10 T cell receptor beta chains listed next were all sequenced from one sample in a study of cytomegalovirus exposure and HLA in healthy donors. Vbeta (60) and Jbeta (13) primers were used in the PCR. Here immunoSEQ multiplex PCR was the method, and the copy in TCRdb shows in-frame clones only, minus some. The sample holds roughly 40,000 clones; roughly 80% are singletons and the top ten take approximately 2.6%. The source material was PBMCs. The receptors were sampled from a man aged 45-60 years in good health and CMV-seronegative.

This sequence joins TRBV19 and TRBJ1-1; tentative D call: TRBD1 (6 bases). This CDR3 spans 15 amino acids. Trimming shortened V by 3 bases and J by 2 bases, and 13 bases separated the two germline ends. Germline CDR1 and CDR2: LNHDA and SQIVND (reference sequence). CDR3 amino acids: CASSILDSDNTEAFF. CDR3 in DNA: TGTGCCAGTAGTATTTTGGACAGTGACAACACTGAAGCTTTCTTT. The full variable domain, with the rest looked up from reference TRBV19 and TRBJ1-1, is DGGITQSPKYLFRKEGQNVTLSCEQNLNHDAMYWYRQDPGQGLRLIYYSQIVNDFQKGDIAEGYSVSREKKESFPLTVTSAQKNPTAFYLCASSILDSDNTEAFFGQGTRLTVV.

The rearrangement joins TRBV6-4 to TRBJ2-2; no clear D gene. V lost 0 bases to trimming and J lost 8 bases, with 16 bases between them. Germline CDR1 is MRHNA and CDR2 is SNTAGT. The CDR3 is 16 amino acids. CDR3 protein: CASSDSTGGPSGELFF. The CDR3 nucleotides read TGTGCCAGCAGTGACTCGACTGGCGGCCCGTCTGGGGAGCTGTTTTTT.

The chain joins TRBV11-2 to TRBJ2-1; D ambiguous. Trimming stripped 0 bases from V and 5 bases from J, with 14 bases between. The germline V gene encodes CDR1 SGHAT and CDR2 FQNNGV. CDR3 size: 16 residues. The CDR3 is CASSLEPANQHNEQFF. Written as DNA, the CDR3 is TGTGCCAGCAGCTTAGAACCAGCGAACCAACACAATGAGCAGTTCTTC.

The CDR3 DNA follows: TGTGCCAGCAGCGCTTTTCCTAGCGTATCCTACGAGCAGTACTTC. Translated: CASSAFPSVSYEQYF. The gene calls are TRBV9 and TRBJ2-7; possible D gene TRBD2, 6 bases. This CDR3 is built from 15 residues. V was cut by 3 bases and J by 1 base, with 14 bases left in between. The germline CDR1 and CDR2 sequences are SGDLS and YYNGEE.

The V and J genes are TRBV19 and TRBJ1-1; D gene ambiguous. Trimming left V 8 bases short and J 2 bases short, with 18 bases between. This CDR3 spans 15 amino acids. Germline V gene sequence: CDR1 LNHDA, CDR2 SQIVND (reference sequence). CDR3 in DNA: TGTGCCAGTGGGGTGGGGAGGATCGGTAACACTGAAGCTTTCTTT. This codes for CASGVGRIGNTEAFF.

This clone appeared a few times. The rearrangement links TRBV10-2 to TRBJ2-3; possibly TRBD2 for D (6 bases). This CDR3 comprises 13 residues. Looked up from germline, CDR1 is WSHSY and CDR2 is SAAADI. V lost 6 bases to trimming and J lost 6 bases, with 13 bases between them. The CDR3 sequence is CASRFGSGDTQYF. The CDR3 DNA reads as TGCGCCAGCAGGTTCGGGAGTGGGGATACGCAGTATTTT.

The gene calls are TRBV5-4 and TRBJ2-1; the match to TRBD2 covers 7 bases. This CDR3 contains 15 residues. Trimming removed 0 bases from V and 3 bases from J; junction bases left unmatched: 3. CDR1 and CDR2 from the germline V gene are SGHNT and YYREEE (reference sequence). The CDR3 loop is CASSLGGSNYNEQFF. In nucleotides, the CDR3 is TGTGCCAGCAGCTTGGGCGGGAGTAACTACAATGAGCAGTTCTTC.

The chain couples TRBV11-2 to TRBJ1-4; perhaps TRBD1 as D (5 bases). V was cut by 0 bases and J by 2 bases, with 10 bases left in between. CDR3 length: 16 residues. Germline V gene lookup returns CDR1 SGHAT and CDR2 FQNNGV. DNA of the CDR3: TGTGCCAGCAGCTTAGATAAGGGGCTCACTAATGAAAAACTGTTTTTT. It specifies CASSLDKGLTNEKLFF. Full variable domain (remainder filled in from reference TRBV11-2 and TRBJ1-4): EAGVAQSPRYKIIEKRQSVAFWCNPISGHATLYWYQQILGQGPKLLIQFQNNGVVDDSQLPKDRFSAERLKGVDSTLKIQPAKLEDSAVYLCASSLDKGLTNEKLFFGSGTQLSVL.

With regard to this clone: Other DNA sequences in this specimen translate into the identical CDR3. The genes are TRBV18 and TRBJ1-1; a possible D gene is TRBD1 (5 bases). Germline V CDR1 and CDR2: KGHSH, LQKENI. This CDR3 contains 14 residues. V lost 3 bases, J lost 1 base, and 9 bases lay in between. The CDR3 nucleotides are TGTGCCAGCTCACCGGGGCAGGGGAACACTGAAGCTTTCTTT. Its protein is CASSPGQGNTEAFF.

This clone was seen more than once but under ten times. CDR3 protein: CASSWTAGGTGDVEAFF. The CDR3 DNA follows: TGTGCCAGCAGCTGGACTGCGGGTGGGACAGGGGACGTTGAAGCTTTCTTT. This sequence joins TRBV5-6 and TRBJ1-1; TRBD1 matches 10 bases. The CDR3 runs 17 residues. Germline loops: CDR1 SGHDT, CDR2 YYEEEE. The V segment lost 3 bases and the J segment 7 bases; nucleotides outside the gene matches: 15.